The clone carrying this T cell receptor (beta chain) was seen ten or more times. Antigen: not known. PBMCs were density-gradient isolated from roughly 9.6 ml fresh blood. The data originate from a study of Graves' ophthalmopathy and Graves' hyperthyroidism. Regarding the study as a whole: Ophthalmopathy progression cases were predicted by the model with approximately 66% sensitivity and approximately 76% specificity.

There are 16 residues in the CDR3. CDR1 and CDR2 (germline): MNHEY, SVGAGI. Deletions cut 4 bases from V and 0 bases from J, with 15 bases between. Researchers took RNA transcripts and amplified TCR beta CDR3 regions from them. HTBI primers primed a first-round RT-PCR, and a second-round multiplex PCR followed. Each CDR3 protein is one row after TCRdb ran MiXCR on the multiplex PCR reads. The profile shows approximately 410,000 distinct CDR3 sequences, 15% of them singletons. Sample: peripheral blood. The chain carries TRBV6-5 and TRBJ1-1, with no clear D. The TCR was taken from a woman between 18 and 29 years old with stable Graves' hyperthyroidism. This CDR3 is CASSLKNPPMNTEAFF. CDR3 bases: TGTGCCAGCAGTTTGAAAAACCCCCCCATGAACACTGAAGCTTTCTTT.